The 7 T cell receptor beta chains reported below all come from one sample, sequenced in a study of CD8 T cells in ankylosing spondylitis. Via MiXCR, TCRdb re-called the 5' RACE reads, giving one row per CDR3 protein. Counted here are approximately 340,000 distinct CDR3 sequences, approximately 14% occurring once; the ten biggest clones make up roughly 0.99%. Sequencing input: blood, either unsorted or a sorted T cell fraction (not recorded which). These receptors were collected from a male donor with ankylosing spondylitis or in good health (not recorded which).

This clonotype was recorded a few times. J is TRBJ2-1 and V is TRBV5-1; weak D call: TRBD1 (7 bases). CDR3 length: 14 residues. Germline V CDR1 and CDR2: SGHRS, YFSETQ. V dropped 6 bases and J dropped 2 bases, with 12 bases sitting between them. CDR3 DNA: TGCGCCAGCACCAGGGGGGTCACCTACAATGAGCAGTTCTTC. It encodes CASTRGVTYNEQFF.

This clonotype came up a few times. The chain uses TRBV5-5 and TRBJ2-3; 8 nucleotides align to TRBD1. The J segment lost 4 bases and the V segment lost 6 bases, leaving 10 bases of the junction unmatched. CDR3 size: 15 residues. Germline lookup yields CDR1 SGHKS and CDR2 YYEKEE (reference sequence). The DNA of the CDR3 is TGTGCCAGCAAGCCGCAGGGGGCAGGAGCAGATACGCAGTATTTT. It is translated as CASKPQGAGADTQYF.

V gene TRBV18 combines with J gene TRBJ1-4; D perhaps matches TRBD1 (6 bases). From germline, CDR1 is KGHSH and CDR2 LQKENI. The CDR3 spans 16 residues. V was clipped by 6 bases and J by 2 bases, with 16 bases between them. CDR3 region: CASSRTQGITNEKLFF. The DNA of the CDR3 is TGTGCCAGCTCTCGCACCCAGGGGATCACTAATGAAAAACTGTTTTTT. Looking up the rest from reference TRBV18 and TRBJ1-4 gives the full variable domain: NAGVMQNPRHLVRRRGQEARLRCSPMKGHSHVYWYRQLPEEGLKFMVYLQKENIIDESGMPKERFSAEFPKEGPSILRIQQVVRGDSAAYFCASSRTQGITNEKLFFGSGTQLSVL.

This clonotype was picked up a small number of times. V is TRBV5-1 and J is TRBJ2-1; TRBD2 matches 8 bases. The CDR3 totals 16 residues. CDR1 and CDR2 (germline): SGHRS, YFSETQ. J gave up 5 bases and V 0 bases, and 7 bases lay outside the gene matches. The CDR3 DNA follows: TGCGCCAGCAGCTTGGCCGGGAGCGGGGGAGACAATGAGCAGTTCTTC. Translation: CASSLAGSGGDNEQFF.

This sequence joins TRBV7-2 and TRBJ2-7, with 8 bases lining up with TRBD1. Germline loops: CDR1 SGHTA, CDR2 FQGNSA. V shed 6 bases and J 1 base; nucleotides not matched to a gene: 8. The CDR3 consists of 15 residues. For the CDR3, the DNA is TGTGCCAGCAGTTCCGGGACAGGAAAATCCTACGAGCAGTACTTC. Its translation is CASSSGTGKSYEQYF.

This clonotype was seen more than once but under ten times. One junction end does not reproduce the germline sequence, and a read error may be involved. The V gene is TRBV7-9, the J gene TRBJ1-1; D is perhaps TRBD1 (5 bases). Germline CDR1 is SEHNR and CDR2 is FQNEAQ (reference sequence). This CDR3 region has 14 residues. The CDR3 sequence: CASSLGGVNNEAFF. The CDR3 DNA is TGTGCCAGCAGCTTAGGAGGGGTGAACAATGAAGCTTTCTTT. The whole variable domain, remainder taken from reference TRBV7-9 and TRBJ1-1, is DTGVSQNPRHKITKRGQNVTFRCDPISEHNRLYWYRQTLGQGPEFLTYFQNEAQLEKSRLLSDRFSAERPKGSFSTLEIQRTEQGDSAMYLCASSLGGVNNEAFFGQGTRLTVV.

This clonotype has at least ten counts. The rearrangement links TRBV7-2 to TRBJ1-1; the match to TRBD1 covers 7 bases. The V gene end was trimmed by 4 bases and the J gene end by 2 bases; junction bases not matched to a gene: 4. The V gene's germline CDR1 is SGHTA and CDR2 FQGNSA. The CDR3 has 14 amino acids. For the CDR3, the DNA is TGTGCCAGCAGCTCCTCAGGGGGTAACACTGAAGCTTTCTTT. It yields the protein CASSSSGGNTEAFF.